A selection of T cell receptor beta chains follows, all from one sample in a study of response to subunit inactivated influenza vaccine. Using its own MiXCR run on the RT-PCR reads, TCRdb lists one record per CDR3 protein. The repertoire holds about 650,000 distinct CDR3 sequences, with roughly 14% as singletons. The sample consisted of PBMCs from blood, taken 11 to 12 days after vaccination. The receptor source for this set is a man aged 50 to 60 who received an inactivated influenza vaccine. CDR3s include the opening cysteine and the closing phenylalanine or tryptophan. D genes are given only for firm matches. Not all rows give a size; the values are once, few, many and, for expanded clones, a class.

size,length,V,D,J,DNA,CDR3
few,14,TRBV12-3/TRBV12-4,NA,TRBJ2-7,TGTGCCAGCAGTTTACGGACGACGGGCTACGAGCAGTACTTC,CASSLRTTGYEQYF
NA,16,TRBV24-1,TRBD1,TRBJ2-7,TGTGCCACCAGTGATCCCATCCGACAGGGGACCTACGAGCAGTACTTC,CATSDPIRQGTYEQYF
few,15,TRBV7-2,NA,TRBJ1-1,TGTGCCAGCAGCTTAGCACTTGGGGGGCGAGCTGAAGCTTTCTTT,CASSLALGGRAEAFF
few,15,TRBV11-2,NA,TRBJ2-5,TGTGCCAGCAGCTTAGATGGCTGGGGAGGAGAGACCCAGTACTTC,CASSLDGWGGETQYF
few,17,TRBV28,NA,TRBJ2-3,TGTGCCAGCAGTTTACCCCCGGGACTGGAGATGGCAGATACGCAGTATTTT,CASSLPPGLEMADTQYF
NA,15,TRBV7-8,NA,TRBJ2-1,TGTGCCAGCAGCTTACCCCGACAGCGGAACAATGAGCAGTTCTTC,CASSLPRQRNNEQFF
few,13,TRBV7-3,NA,TRBJ1-1,TGTGCCAGCAGCCCCCAGGGAGGGCCCGAAGCTTTCTTT,CASSPQGGPEAFF
many,13,TRBV5-1,NA,TRBJ2-5,TGTGCCAGCAGTACAGGGGGGGGAGAGACCCAGTACTTC,CASSTGGGETQYF
few,16,TRBV18,TRBD1,TRBJ2-3,TGTGCCAGCTCACCAATGGGACAGGGGAACACAGATACGCAGTATTTT,CASSPMGQGNTDTQYF
few,14,TRBV29-1,NA,TRBJ2-3,TGCAGCGTCATTGGGTTTGGAGGCACAGATACGCAGTATTTT,CSVIGFGGTDTQYF
NA,15,TRBV5-1,TRBD2,TRBJ2-3,TGCGCCAGCAGCCAACGCGGGAGTAGGTCAGATACGCAGTATTTT,CASSQRGSRSDTQYF
few,16,TRBV4-3,NA,TRBJ2-1,TGCGCCAGCAGCCACGGAACCTCCGCCTCCTACAATGAGCAGTTCTTC,CASSHGTSASYNEQFF
few,16,TRBV7-6,TRBD2,TRBJ2-2,TGTGCCAGCAGCCCTCGGGCTAGCGGGGTAACCGGGGAGCTGTTTTTT,CASSPRASGVTGELFF
many,13,TRBV7-9,TRBD1,TRBJ1-1,TGTGCCAGCAGCTCAGGGGGGAATACTGAAGCTTTCTTT,CASSSGGNTEAFF
NA,15,TRBV10-2,NA,TRBJ2-5,TGCGCCAGCAGTGTAGGCAGGGGCCCTCCCGAGACCCAGTACTTC,CASSVGRGPPETQYF
many,15,TRBV4-3,NA,TRBJ2-7,TGCGCCAGCAGCCAAGATGCCCAGGGTGACTACGAGCAGTACTTC,CASSQDAQGDYEQYF
NA,10,TRBV6-5,NA,TRBJ2-5,TGTGCCACAGGGGAAGAGACCCAGTACTTC,CATGEETQYF
NA,15,TRBV30,NA,TRBJ2-5,TGTGCCTGGAAACAGGGGCGACTAGTCCAAGAGACCCAGTACTTC,CAWKQGRLVQETQYF
few,16,TRBV12-3/TRBV12-4,NA,TRBJ2-7,TGTGCCAGCAGTTTAACACGACCCGGAACCTTGGACGAGCAGTACTTC,CASSLTRPGTLDEQYF
many,16,TRBV12-3/TRBV12-4,NA,TRBJ2-3,TGTGCCAGCTCCCCCAGGGGGGGAAGTCTGACAGATACGCAGTATTTT,CASSPRGGSLTDTQYF
NA,12,TRBV10-3,NA,TRBJ2-7,TGTGCCATCAGCGGACCCTCCTACGAGCAGTACTTC,CAISGPSYEQYF
few,15,TRBV5-1,TRBD2,TRBJ2-3,TGCGCCAGCAGCTCAGCGGGAGGACGTGAAGATACGCAGTATTTT,CASSSAGGREDTQYF
few,12,TRBV29-1,TRBD2,TRBJ2-1,TGCAGCGCCCAACTAGCGATCAATGAGCAGTTCTTC,CSAQLAINEQFF
NA,14,TRBV12-3/TRBV12-4,NA,TRBJ1-5,TGTGCCAGCAGACAAGACTGGGGGAGTCAGCCCCAGCATTTT,CASRQDWGSQPQHF
few,14,TRBV27,NA,TRBJ1-6,TGTGCCAGCAGTTTTCTTAGGGAAGATTCACCCCTCCACTTT,CASSFLREDSPLHF
many,15,TRBV4-1,NA,TRBJ1-5,TGCGCCAGCAGCCAAGATCCGGCAGTCCAGCAGCCCCAGCATTTT,CASSQDPAVQQPQHF
NA,13,TRBV3-1,NA,TRBJ2-7,TGTGCCAGCAGCCAAGGCGAGCCCTACGAGCAGTACTTC,CASSQGEPYEQYF
NA,14,TRBV29-1,TRBD1,TRBJ1-1,TGCAGCGGAGAGTCGGGACAGGGAGACACTGAAGCTTTCTTT,CSGESGQGDTEAFF
few,16,TRBV2,TRBD1,TRBJ2-3,TGTGCCAGCAGTGAAGGAACTCACAGGGGGACAGATACGCAGTATTTT,CASSEGTHRGTDTQYF
few,16,TRBV18,TRBD2,TRBJ2-7,TGTGCCAGCTCACCCCGCACTAGCGGTATTTCCTACGAGCAGTACTTC,CASSPRTSGISYEQYF
NA,17,TRBV4-3,TRBD2,TRBJ2-1,TGCGCCAGCAGCCAAGATGCTAGCGGGAGCTCCTACAATGAGCAGTTCTTC,CASSQDASGSSYNEQFF
NA,15,TRBV5-1,TRBD1,TRBJ1-1,TGCGCCAGCAGCATCCGACAGGGGGCCTCCACTGAAGCTTTCTTT,CASSIRQGASTEAFF
few,15,TRBV7-9,TRBD2,TRBJ2-4,TGTGCCAGCAGCTTAGAAGGCGGGGGAGCAAACATTCAGTACTTC,CASSLEGGGANIQYF
NA,17,TRBV7-2,TRBD2,TRBJ2-3,TGTGCCAGCAGCTCCAGACTAGCGGGAGGGCCGATTGATACGCAGTATTTT,CASSSRLAGGPIDTQYF
many,13,TRBV7-9,NA,TRBJ1-1,TGTGCCAGCAGCGCCCAGGCGAACACTGAAGCTTTCTTT,CASSAQANTEAFF
many,17,TRBV5-1,TRBD2,TRBJ2-5,TGCGCCAGCAGCTTTACTAGCGGGAGGGAAGCCCAAGAGACCCAGTACTTC,CASSFTSGREAQETQYF